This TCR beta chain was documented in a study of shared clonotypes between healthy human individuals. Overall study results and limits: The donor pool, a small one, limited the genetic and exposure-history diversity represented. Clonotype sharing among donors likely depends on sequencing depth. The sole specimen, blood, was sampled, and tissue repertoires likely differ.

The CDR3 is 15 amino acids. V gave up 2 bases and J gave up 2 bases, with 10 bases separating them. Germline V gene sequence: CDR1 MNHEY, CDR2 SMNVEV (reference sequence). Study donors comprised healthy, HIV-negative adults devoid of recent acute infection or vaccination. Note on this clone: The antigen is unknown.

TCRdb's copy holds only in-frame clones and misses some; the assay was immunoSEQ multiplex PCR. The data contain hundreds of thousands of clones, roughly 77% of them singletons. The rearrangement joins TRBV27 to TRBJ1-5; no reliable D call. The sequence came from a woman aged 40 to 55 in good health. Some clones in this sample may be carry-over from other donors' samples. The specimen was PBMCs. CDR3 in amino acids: CASSLRQARNQPQHF. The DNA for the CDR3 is TGTGCCAGCAGTTTACGTCAGGCCCGCAATCAGCCCCAGCATTTT.